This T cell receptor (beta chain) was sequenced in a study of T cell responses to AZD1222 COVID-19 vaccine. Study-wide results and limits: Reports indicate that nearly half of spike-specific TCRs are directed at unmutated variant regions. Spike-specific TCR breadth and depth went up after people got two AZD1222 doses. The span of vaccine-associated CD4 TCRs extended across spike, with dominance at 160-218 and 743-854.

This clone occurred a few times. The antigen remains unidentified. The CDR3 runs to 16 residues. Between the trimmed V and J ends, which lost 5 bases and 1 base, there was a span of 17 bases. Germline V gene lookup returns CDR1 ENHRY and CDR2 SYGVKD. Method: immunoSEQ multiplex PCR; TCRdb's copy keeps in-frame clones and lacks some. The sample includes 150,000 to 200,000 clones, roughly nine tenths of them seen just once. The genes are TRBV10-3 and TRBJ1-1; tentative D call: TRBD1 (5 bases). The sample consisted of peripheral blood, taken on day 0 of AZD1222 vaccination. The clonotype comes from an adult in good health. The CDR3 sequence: CAISSGGGATNTEAFF. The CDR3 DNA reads TGTGCCATCAGTTCTGGGGGGGGAGCGACGAACACTGAAGCTTTCTTT.